One sample yielded the 2 T cell receptor beta chains listed below, sequenced in a study of identical twins. TCRdb fed the 5' RACE reads into MiXCR, producing one record per CDR3 protein. The data hold around 140,000 distinct CDR3 sequences, with under 4.5% observed a single time. Sequenced input: memory T cells sorted from blood. The receptors here all came from a man between 18 and 29 years old in good health.

This clonotype was recorded at least ten times. The chain uses TRBV14 and TRBJ2-3; D ambiguous. The V and J ends lost 3 bases and 2 bases respectively, with 12 bases between them. Germline CDR1 SGHDN, CDR2 FVKESK. The CDR3 sequence is 15 residues long. CDR3 sequence reads: CASSHYLTATDTQYF. For the CDR3, the DNA is TGTGCCAGCAGCCATTACCTGACCGCCACAGATACGCAGTATTTT.

This clonotype was observed many times. The chain joins TRBV20-1 to TRBJ2-3, with 10 bases that match TRBD2. This CDR3 has 16 amino acids. In germline, CDR1 is DFQATT, CDR2 SNEGSKA (reference sequence). The ends lost 3 bases at V and 1 base at J; junction bases unmatched: 7. CDR3 sequence reads: CSASSHTSGGTDTQYF. The CDR3 DNA sequence: TGCAGTGCTAGCAGCCATACTAGCGGGGGCACAGATACGCAGTATTTT.